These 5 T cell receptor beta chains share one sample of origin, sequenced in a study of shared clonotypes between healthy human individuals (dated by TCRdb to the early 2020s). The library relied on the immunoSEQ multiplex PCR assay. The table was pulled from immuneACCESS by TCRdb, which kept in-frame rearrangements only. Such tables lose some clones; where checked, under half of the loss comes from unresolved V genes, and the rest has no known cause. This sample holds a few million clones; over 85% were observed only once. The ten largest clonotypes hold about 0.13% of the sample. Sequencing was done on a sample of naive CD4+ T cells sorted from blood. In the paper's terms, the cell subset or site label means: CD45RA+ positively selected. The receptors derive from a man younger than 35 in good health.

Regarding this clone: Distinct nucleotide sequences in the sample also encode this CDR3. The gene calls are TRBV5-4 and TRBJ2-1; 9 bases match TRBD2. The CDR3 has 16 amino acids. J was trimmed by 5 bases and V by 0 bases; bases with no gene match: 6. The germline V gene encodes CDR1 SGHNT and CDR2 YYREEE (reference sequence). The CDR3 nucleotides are TGTGCCAGCAGCTTGGGTTTAGCGGGAGTCAACAATGAGCAGTTCTTC. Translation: CASSLGLAGVNNEQFF.

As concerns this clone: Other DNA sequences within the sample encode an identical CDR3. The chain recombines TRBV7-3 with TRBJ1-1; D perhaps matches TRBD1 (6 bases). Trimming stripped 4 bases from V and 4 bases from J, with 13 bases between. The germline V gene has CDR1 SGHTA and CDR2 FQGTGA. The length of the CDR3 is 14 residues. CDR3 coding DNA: TGTGCCAGCAGCTCACAGGGTGATAGCACTGAAGCTTTCTTT. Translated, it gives CASSSQGDSTEAFF.

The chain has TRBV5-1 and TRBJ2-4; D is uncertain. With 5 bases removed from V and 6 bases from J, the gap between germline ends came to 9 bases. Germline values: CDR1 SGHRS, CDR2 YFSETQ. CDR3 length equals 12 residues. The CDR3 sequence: CASRGSGNIQYF. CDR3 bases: TGCGCCAGCAGGGGCTCAGGAAACATTCAGTACTTC.

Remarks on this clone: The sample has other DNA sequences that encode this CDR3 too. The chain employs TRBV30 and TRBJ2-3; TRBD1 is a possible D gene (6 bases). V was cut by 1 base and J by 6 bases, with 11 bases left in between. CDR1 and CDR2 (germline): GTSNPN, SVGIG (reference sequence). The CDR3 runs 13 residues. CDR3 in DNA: TGTGCCTGGAGTGGGGGGCTAGCTGATACGCAGTATTTT. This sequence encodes CAWSGGLADTQYF.

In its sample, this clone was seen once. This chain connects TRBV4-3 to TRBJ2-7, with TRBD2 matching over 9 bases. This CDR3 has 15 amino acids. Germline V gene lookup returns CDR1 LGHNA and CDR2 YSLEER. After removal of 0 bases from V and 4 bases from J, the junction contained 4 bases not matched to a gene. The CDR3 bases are TGCGCCAGCAGCCAAGACCCGGGACTAGCTTACGAGCAGTACTTC. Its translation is CASSQDPGLAYEQYF.